This TCR beta chain stems from a study of glioma-infiltrating T cells. Trimming cost V 2 bases and J 6 bases; bases outside gene matches: 7. CDR1 SGHAT and CDR2 FQNNGV come from the germline V gene. This CDR3 comprises 15 residues. Using RNA template, CDR3s of TCR alpha and beta were amplified with iRepertoire arm-PCR. Input was about 85-450 ng of tissue mRNA or PBMC total RNA. TCRdb independently ran MiXCR on the multiplex PCR reads; one entry per CDR3 protein. The sample contains 400,000 or so distinct CDR3 sequences, about two fifths of which appear only once. Sequencing was performed on glioma tissue, nonneoplastic brain tissue, or PBMCs (not recorded which). The V and J genes are TRBV11-2 and TRBJ2-1; 7 nucleotides match TRBD2. The clonotype was recovered from a human donor with low-grade glioma or glioblastoma, undergoing nonglioma brain surgery, or in good health (not recorded which). The CDR3 protein is CASSLLGGPSNEQFF. Here the CDR3 DNA reads TGTGCCAGCAGCTTATTGGGAGGGCCCTCCAATGAGCAGTTCTTC.